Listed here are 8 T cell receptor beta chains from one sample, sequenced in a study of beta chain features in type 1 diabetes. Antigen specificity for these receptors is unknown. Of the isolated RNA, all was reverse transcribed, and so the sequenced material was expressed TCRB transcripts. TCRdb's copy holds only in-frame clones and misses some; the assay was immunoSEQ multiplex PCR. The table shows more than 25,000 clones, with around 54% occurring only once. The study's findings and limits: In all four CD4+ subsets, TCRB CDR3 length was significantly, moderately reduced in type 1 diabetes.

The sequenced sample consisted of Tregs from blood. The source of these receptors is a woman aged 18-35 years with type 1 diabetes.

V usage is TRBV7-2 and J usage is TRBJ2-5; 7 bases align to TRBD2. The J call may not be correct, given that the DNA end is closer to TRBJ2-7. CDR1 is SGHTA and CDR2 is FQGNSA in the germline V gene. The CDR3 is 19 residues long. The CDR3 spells CASSLVGGRESYPGYEQYF. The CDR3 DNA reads TGTGCCAGCAGCTTAGTCGGCGGGAGAGAGAGTTACCCGGGCTACGAGCAGTACTTC.

The CDR3 reads CASGRLAGGDSYNEQFF. The CDR3 nucleotides are TGTGCCAGCGGGAGGCTAGCGGGAGGGGATTCCTACAATGAGCAGTTCTTC. The chain carries TRBV7-9 and TRBJ2-1; 12 nucleotides line up with TRBD2. Germline V gene sequence: CDR1 SEHNR, CDR2 FQNEAQ (reference sequence). With 8 bases clipped from V and 1 base from J, the junction kept 9 bases outside the gene matches. The CDR3 consists of 17 residues.

The CDR3 region is CASSPLRRDNNEQFF. The CDR3, as DNA: TGTGCCAGCAGCCCCCTCCGAAGGGACAACAATGAGCAGTTCTTC. V and J are TRBV5-6 and TRBJ2-1, with D maybe TRBD1 (6 bases). Trimming took off 4 bases at V and 5 bases at J, with 16 bases between the two ends. CDR1 is SGHDT and CDR2 is YYEEEE in the germline V gene. There are 15 residues in the CDR3.

The CDR3 DNA reads as TGTGCCAGCAGCTGGACGGGACTAGCGGGAGTGACAGATACGCAGTATTTT. This encodes CASSWTGLAGVTDTQYF. The chain has TRBV7-2 and TRBJ2-3, with 14 bases that match TRBD2. The V and J ends lost 4 bases and 3 bases, in that order; junction bases with no gene match: 6. Germline CDR1 is SGHTA and CDR2 is FQGNSA. The CDR3 has 17 residues.

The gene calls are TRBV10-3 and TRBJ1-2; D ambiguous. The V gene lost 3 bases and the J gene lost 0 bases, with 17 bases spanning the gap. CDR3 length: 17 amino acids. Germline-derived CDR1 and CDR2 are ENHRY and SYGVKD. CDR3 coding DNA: TGTGCCATCAGTGATCCAATAAAAACCGCGTCTAACTATGGCTACACCTTC. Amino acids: CAISDPIKTASNYGYTF.

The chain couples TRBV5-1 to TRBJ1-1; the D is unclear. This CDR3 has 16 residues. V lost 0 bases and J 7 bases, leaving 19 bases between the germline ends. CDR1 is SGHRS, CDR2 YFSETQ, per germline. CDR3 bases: TGCGCCAGCAGCTTGGGAGCGGGGTCAGGCTCGGGTGAAGCTTTCTTT. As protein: CASSLGAGSGSGEAFF.

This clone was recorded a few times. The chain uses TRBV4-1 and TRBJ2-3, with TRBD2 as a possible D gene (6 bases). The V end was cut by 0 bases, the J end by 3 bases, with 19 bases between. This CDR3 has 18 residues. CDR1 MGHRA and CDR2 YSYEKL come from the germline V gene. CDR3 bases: TGCGCCAGCAGCCAAGACGCCATTTCGTTCGGGGGAACAGATACGCAGTATTTT. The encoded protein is CASSQDAISFGGTDTQYF.

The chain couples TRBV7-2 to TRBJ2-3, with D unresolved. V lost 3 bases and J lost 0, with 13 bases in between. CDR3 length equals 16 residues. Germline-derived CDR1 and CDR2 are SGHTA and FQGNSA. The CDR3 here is CASSLQASSSTDTQYF. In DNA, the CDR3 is TGTGCCAGCAGCTTGCAGGCATCGTCTAGCACAGATACGCAGTATTTT.